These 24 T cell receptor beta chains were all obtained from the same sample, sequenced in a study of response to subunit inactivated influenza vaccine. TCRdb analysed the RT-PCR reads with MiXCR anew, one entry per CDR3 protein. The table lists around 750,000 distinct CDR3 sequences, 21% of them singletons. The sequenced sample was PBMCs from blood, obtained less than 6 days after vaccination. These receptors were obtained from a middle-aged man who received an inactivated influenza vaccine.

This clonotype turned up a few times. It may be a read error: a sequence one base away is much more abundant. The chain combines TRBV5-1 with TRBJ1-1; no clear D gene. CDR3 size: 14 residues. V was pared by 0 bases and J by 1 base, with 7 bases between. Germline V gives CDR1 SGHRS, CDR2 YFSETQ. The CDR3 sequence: CASSLDPANTEAFF. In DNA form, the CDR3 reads TGCGCCAGCAGCTTGGATCCGGCGAACACTGAAGCTTTCTTT.

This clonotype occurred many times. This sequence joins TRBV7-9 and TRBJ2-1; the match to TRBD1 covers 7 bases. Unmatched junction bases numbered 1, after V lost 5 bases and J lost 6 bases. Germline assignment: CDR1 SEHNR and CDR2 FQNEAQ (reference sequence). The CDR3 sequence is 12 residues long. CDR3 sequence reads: CASSRGPNEQFF. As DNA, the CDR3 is TGTGCCAGCAGCAGGGGGCCCAATGAGCAGTTCTTC.

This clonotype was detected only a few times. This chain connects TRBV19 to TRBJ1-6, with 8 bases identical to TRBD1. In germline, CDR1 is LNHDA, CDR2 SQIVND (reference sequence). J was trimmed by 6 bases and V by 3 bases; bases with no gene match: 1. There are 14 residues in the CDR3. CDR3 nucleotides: TGTGCCAGTAGTATTACAGGGGGTAATTCACCCCTCCACTTT. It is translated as CASSITGGNSPLHF.

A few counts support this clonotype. CDR3 in amino acids: CASSLGVDATQETQYF. For the CDR3, the DNA is TGTGCCAGCAGTCTAGGGGTGGATGCCACCCAAGAGACCCAGTACTTC. V usage is TRBV11-2 and J usage is TRBJ2-5, with a possible D match to TRBD1 (5 bases). The germline V and J ends were trimmed by 6 bases and 1 base, with 18 bases remaining between them. Per germline, CDR1 SGHAT and CDR2 FQNNGV. CDR3 size: 16 residues.

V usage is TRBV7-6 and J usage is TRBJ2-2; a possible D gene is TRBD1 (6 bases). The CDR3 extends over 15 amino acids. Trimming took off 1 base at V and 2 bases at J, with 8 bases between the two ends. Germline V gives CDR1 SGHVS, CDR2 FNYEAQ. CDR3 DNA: TGTGCCAGCAGCTTAGTCAGGGGAAACACCGGGGAGCTGTTTTTT. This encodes CASSLVRGNTGELFF.

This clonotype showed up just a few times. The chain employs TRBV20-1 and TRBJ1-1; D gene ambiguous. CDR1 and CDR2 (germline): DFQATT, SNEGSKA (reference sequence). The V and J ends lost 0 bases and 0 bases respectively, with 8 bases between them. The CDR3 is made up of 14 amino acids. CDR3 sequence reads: CSARDGTLNTEAFF. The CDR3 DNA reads TGCAGTGCTAGAGATGGAACCCTGAACACTGAAGCTTTCTTT.

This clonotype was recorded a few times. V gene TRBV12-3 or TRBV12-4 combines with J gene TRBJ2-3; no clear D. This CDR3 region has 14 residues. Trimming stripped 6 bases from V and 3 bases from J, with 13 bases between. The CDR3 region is CASRPVDWTDTQYF. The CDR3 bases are TGTGCCAGCAGGCCGGTTGATTGGACAGATACGCAGTATTTT.

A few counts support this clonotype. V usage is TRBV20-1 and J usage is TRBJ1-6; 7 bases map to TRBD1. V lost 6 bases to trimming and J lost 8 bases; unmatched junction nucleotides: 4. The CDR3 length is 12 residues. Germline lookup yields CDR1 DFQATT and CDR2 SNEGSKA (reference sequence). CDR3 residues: CSARDRDSPLHF. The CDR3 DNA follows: TGCAGTGCCCGGGACAGAGATTCACCCCTCCACTTT.

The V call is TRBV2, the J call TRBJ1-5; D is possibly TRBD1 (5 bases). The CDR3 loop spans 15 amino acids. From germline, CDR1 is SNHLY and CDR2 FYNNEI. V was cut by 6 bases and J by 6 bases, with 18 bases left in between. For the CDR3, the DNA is TGTGCCAGCAGCGCTTCGGGCAGAAGGGGTCAGCCCCAGCATTTT. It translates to CASSASGRRGQPQHF.

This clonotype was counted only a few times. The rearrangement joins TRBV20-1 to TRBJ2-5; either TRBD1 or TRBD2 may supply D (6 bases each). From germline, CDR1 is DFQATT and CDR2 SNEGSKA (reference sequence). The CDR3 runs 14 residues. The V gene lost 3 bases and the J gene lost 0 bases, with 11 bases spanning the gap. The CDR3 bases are TGCAGTGCTAGCGGTGGGGGGCACCAAGAGACCCAGTACTTC. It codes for CSASGGGHQETQYF.

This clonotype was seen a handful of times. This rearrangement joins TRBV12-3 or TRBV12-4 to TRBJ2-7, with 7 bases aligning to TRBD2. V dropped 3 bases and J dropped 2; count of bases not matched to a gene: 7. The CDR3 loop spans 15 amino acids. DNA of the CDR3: TGTGCCAGCAGTTTTGGGAGCGGGGCCGCCTACGAGCAGTACTTC. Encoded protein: CASSFGSGAAYEQYF.

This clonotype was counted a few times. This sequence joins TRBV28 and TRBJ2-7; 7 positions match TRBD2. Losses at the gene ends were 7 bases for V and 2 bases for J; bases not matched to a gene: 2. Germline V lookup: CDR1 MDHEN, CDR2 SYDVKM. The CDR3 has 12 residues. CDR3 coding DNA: TGTGCCAGCACAGGGAGGGCCTACGAGCAGTACTTC. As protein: CASTGRAYEQYF. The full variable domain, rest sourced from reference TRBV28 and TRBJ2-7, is DVKVTQSSRYLVKRTGEKVFLECVQDMDHENMFWYRQDPGLGLRLIYFSYDVKMKEKGDIPEGYSVSREKKERFSLILESASTNQTSMYLCASTGRAYEQYFGPGTRLTVT.

Here the CDR3 reads CASSARGGDNEQFF. For the CDR3, the DNA is TGTGCCAGCAGCGCCCGGGGGGGGGACAATGAGCAGTTCTTC. This chain links TRBV7-9 with TRBJ2-1, with 8 bases aligning to TRBD2. Per the germline V gene, CDR1 is SEHNR and CDR2 is FQNEAQ (reference sequence). The CDR3 spans 14 residues. J was trimmed by 5 bases and V by 5 bases; bases with no gene match: 5.

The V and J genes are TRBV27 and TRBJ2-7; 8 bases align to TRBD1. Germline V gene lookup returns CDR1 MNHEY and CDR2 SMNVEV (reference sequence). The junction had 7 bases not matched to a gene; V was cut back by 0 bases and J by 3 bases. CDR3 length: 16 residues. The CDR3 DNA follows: TGTGCCAGCAGTTTATCGATTGGGGACAGGAACTACGAGCAGTACTTC. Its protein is CASSLSIGDRNYEQYF.

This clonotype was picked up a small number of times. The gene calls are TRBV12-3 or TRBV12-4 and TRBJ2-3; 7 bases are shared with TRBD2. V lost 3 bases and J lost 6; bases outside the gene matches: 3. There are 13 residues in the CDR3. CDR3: CASSFLAADTQYF. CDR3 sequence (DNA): TGTGCCAGCAGTTTTCTAGCGGCCGATACGCAGTATTTT.

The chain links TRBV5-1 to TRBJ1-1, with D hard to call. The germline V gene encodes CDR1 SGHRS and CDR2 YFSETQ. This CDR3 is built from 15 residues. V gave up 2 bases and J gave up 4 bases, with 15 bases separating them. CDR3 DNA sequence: TGCGCCAGCAGCTTAGATTCGCCCGAGGGCACTGAAGCTTTCTTT. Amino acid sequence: CASSLDSPEGTEAFF.

CDR3 region: CASSPTIAGAGYEQYF. For the CDR3, the DNA is TGTGCCAGCTCACCAACCATAGCGGGAGCGGGCTACGAGCAGTACTTC. V and J are TRBV18 and TRBJ2-7, with TRBD2 matching over 9 bases. V lost 2 bases and J lost 3; bases outside the gene matches: 8. The CDR3 has 16 residues. Per germline, CDR1 KGHSH and CDR2 LQKENI. The full variable domain, in which reference TRBV18 and TRBJ2-7 provide the parts outside the CDR3, is NAGVMQNPRHLVRRRGQEARLRCSPMKGHSHVYWYRQLPEEGLKFMVYLQKENIIDESGMPKERFSAEFPKEGPSILRIQQVVRGDSAAYFCASSPTIAGAGYEQYFGPGTRLTVT.

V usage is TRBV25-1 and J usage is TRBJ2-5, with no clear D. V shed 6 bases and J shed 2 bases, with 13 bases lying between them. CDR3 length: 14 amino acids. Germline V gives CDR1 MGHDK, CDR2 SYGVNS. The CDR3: CASSQLTQQETQYF. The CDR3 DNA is TGTGCCAGCAGCCAACTCACACAACAAGAGACCCAGTACTTC.

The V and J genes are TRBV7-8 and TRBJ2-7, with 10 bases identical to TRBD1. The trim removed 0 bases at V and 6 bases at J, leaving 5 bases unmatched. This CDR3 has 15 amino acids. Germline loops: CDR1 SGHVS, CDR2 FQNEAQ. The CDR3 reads CASSLAPGQGSEQYF. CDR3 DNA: TGTGCCAGCAGCTTAGCCCCGGGACAGGGGAGCGAGCAGTACTTC.

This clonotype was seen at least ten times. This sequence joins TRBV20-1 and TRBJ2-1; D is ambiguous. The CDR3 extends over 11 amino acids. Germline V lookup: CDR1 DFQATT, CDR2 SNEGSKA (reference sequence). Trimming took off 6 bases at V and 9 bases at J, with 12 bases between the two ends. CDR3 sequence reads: CSAPSGGEQFF. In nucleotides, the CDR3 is TGCAGTGCCCCCAGTGGCGGTGAGCAGTTCTTC.

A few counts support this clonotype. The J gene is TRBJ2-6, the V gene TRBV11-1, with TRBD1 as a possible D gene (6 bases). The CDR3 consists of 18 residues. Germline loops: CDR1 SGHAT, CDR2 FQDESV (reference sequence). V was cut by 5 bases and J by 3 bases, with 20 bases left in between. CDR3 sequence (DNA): TGTGCCAGCAGCCCTCGTTTGACAGGTCCGGGTGGGGCCAACGTCCTGACTTTC. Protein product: CASSPRLTGPGGANVLTF.

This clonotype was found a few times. CDR3 sequence reads: CSAPDGYTDTQYF. Here the CDR3 DNA reads TGCAGTGCTCCGGACGGATACACAGATACGCAGTATTTT. The V gene is TRBV20-1, the J gene TRBJ2-3; D unclear. The V gene's germline CDR1 is DFQATT and CDR2 SNEGSKA (reference sequence). Trimming took off 5 bases at V and 2 bases at J, with 11 bases between the two ends. The CDR3 has 13 amino acids.

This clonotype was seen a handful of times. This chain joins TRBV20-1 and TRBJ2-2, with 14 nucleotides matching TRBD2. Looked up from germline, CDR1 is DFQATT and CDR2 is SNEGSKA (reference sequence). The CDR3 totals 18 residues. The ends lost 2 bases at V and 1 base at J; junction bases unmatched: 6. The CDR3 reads CSARSRLAGGLNTGELFF. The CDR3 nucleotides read TGCAGTGCTAGAAGCCGACTAGCGGGGGGGCTGAACACCGGGGAGCTGTTTTTT.

As DNA, the CDR3 is TGTGCCAGCAGGTTTGACAGTCGGAAATACGAGCAGTACTTC. Its translation is CASRFDSRKYEQYF. The chain has TRBV28 and TRBJ2-7, with a tentative D call TRBD1 (5 bases). The CDR3 covers 14 residues. The V end was cut by 6 bases, the J end by 4 bases, with 16 bases between. Germline assignment: CDR1 MDHEN and CDR2 SYDVKM.